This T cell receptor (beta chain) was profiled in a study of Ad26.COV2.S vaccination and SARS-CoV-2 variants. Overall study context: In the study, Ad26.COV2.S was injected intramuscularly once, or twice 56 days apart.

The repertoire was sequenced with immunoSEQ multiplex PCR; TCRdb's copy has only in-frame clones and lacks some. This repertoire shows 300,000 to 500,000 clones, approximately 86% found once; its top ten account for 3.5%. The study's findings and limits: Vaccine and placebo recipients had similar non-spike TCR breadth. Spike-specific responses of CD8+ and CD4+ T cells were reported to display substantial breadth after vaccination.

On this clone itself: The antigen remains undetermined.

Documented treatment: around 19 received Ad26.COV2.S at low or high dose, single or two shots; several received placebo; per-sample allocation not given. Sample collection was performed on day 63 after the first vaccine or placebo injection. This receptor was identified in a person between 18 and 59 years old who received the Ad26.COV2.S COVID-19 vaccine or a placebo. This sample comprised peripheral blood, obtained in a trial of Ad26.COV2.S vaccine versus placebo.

This chain's CDR3 is CASSGSGGPHNEQFF. CDR3 DNA sequence: TGCGCCAGCAGCGGTAGCGGGGGGCCCCACAATGAGCAGTTCTTC. The V and J genes are TRBV5-1 and TRBJ2-1, with 10 bases fitting TRBD2. Unmatched junction bases numbered 6, after V lost 4 bases and J lost 5 bases. The CDR3 loop spans 15 amino acids. Looked up from germline, CDR1 is SGHRS and CDR2 is YFSETQ.